Below, 17 T cell receptor beta chains from the same sample are listed, as sequenced in a study of T cells after yellow fever vaccination. TCRdb independently ran MiXCR on the 5' RACE reads; one entry per CDR3 protein. Of 250,000 to 350,000 distinct CDR3 sequences listed, under 9% are singletons. This specimen was CD4+ T cells sorted from PBMCs, taken 5 days after the yellow fever booster vaccination. These receptors were obtained from a man younger than 35 who received the YFV17D yellow fever vaccine.

CDR3 nucleotides: TGCGCCAGCAGCCCTCGACAGGAAATGGATACGCAGTATTTT. Translated, it gives CASSPRQEMDTQYF. The genes are TRBV5-1 and TRBJ2-3; possible D gene TRBD1, 6 bases. V was clipped by 4 bases and J by 6 bases, with 15 bases between them. CDR1 is SGHRS, CDR2 YFSETQ, per germline. The CDR3 spans 14 residues.

This rearrangement joins TRBV6-6 to TRBJ1-5; 8 bases map to TRBD1. With 4 bases clipped from V and 3 bases from J, the junction kept 11 bases outside the gene matches. The germline V gene encodes CDR1 MNHNY and CDR2 SVGAGI (reference sequence). This CDR3 spans 17 amino acids. The CDR3 DNA is TGTGCCAGCAGTTCAACCCGGGACAGGAGATCCAATCAGCCCCAGCATTTT. Its translation: CASSSTRDRRSNQPQHF.

The V gene is TRBV28, the J gene TRBJ2-5; no definite D call. Germline lookup yields CDR1 MDHEN and CDR2 SYDVKM. The V and J ends lost 6 bases and 6 bases respectively, with 20 bases between them. This CDR3 is built from 15 residues. CDR3 sequence reads: CASSLRAPAKKTQYF. The CDR3 DNA follows: TGTGCCAGCAGCCTTCGGGCGCCGGCCAAGAAGACCCAGTACTTC.

The chain recombines TRBV20-1 with TRBJ1-1, with TRBD1 as a possible D gene (5 bases). V was shortened by 5 bases and J by 3 bases, with 16 bases between the two germline ends. The CDR3 is 14 amino acids. CDR1 is DFQATT and CDR2 is SNEGSKA in the germline V gene (reference sequence). DNA for the CDR3: TGCAGTGCTCGGCCCGGGGCCGGAGACACTGAAGCTTTCTTT. Protein sequence: CSARPGAGDTEAFF.

The chain is built from TRBV7-9 and TRBJ1-5; D not resolved. The germline V and J ends were trimmed by 1 base and 5 bases, with 9 bases remaining between them. This CDR3 is 14 amino acids long. Per the germline V gene, CDR1 is SEHNR and CDR2 is FQNEAQ (reference sequence). The CDR3 DNA reads TGTGCCAGCAGCTTAGGTGGGGAATATCAGCCCCAGCATTTT. This translates into CASSLGGEYQPQHF.

CDR3 region: CASSLLTVSYGYTF. The CDR3 nucleotides are TGTGCCAGCAGCCTACTGACAGTGAGCTATGGCTACACCTTC. The chain has TRBV12-3 or TRBV12-4 and TRBJ1-2; possible D gene TRBD1, 5 bases. There are 14 residues in the CDR3. The V end lost 6 bases, the J end lost 4 bases, and 15 bases lay between the germline ends.

This clonotype appeared many times. CDR3 nucleotides: TGTGCCAGCAGCTCCCCGGAAGGGGGGAACGATGGCTACACCTTC. It translates to CASSSPEGGNDGYTF. The chain couples TRBV7-9 to TRBJ1-2; possible D gene TRBD1, 6 bases. Germline CDR1 reads SEHNR; CDR2 reads FQNEAQ (reference sequence). The CDR3 sequence is 15 residues long. The ends were cut back, 4 bases at V and 6 bases at J, with 18 bases in the middle.

The table lists this clonotype with a few counts. This rearrangement joins TRBV18 to TRBJ1-5, with D possibly being TRBD1 (5 bases). The CDR3 loop spans 16 amino acids. In germline, CDR1 is KGHSH, CDR2 LQKENI. Deletions cut 0 bases from V and 0 bases from J, with 9 bases between. The CDR3 protein is CASSPPGQYSNQPQHF. CDR3 DNA: TGTGCCAGCTCACCACCGGGGCAGTATAGCAATCAGCCCCAGCATTTT.

This clonotype was found a few times. This chain uses TRBV6-6 with TRBJ2-5; maybe TRBD2 (5 bases). There are 12 residues in the CDR3. Between the trimmed V and J ends, which lost 4 bases and 3 bases, there was a span of 6 bases. Germline V gene data show CDR1 as MNHNY and CDR2 as SVGAGI (reference sequence). CDR3: CASSSGEETQYF. CDR3 nucleotides: TGTGCCAGCAGTTCCGGGGAAGAGACCCAGTACTTC.

The genes are TRBV7-9 and TRBJ2-1; 9 positions agree with TRBD2. Germline V gene lookup returns CDR1 SEHNR and CDR2 FQNEAQ (reference sequence). V trimming: 4 bases; J trimming: 8 bases; junction bases outside the gene matches: 9. The CDR3 sequence is 15 residues long. In nucleotides, the CDR3 is TGTGCCAGCAGCTCCGCGGGGGGGCCGGTCGATGAGCAGTTCTTC. Encoded protein: CASSSAGGPVDEQFF.

V usage is TRBV7-6 and J usage is TRBJ2-7; 7 bases map to TRBD2. CDR1 is SGHVS, CDR2 FNYEAQ, per germline. Unmatched junction bases numbered 9, after V lost 1 base and J lost 0 bases. The CDR3 is made up of 17 amino acids. CDR3 amino acids: CASSLVGGVKSSYEQYF. CDR3 coding DNA: TGTGCCAGCAGCTTAGTGGGAGGGGTCAAGAGCTCCTACGAGCAGTACTTC.

This clonotype was detected only a few times. This chain uses TRBV14 with TRBJ2-7; 9 bases agree with TRBD1. CDR3 length: 15 amino acids. In germline, CDR1 is SGHDN, CDR2 FVKESK. Germline trimming cut 4 bases from V and 6 bases from J; bases unmatched to any gene: 10. CDR3 DNA sequence: TGTGCCAGCAGCCCCGGGGGGACAGGGCTCCCCGAGCAGTACTTC. Residues: CASSPGGTGLPEQYF.

In nucleotides, the CDR3 is TGTGCCAGCAGCTTAGCGGCGTTTTCCGGGGAGCTGTTTTTT. Encoded protein: CASSLAAFSGELFF. The chain carries TRBV7-2 and TRBJ2-2; D unresolved. CDR1 is SGHTA and CDR2 is FQGNSA in the germline V gene. The CDR3 is 14 amino acids. V dropped 0 bases and J dropped 6 bases, with 8 bases sitting between them.

This clonotype was seen ten or more times. This rearrangement joins TRBV4-3 to TRBJ2-5, with 11 bases that match TRBD1. With 2 bases clipped from V and 5 bases from J, the junction kept 7 bases outside the gene matches. Germline V gene sequence: CDR1 LGHNA, CDR2 YSLEER. CDR3 length equals 16 residues. The CDR3 nucleotides read TGCGCCAGCAGCCAAAACCAGGGACAGGGGGGGGAGACCCAGTACTTC. The encoded protein is CASSQNQGQGGETQYF.

The chain combines TRBV20-1 with TRBJ1-6; TRBD1 matches 9 bases. The CDR3 covers 12 residues. The ends lost 6 bases at V and 9 bases at J; junction bases unmatched: 3. Germline CDR1 is DFQATT and CDR2 is SNEGSKA (reference sequence). The DNA for the CDR3 is TGCAGTGCAGCGGACAGGGGTTCACCCCTCCACTTT. Its protein is CSAADRGSPLHF.

This clonotype appeared many times. The chain links TRBV7-9 to TRBJ1-1; 7 bases align to TRBD1. CDR1 and CDR2 (germline): SEHNR, FQNEAQ (reference sequence). Trimming removed 3 bases from V and 8 bases from J; junction bases left unmatched: 6. This CDR3 comprises 13 residues. In nucleotides, the CDR3 is TGTGCCAGCAGCTTTACCGAGGGGGCGGAAGCTTTCTTT. As protein: CASSFTEGAEAFF.

The chain combines TRBV28 with TRBJ1-5, with D maybe TRBD1 (6 bases). V gave up 6 bases and J gave up 5 bases, with 17 bases separating them. Germline lookup yields CDR1 MDHEN and CDR2 SYDVKM. The CDR3 consists of 15 residues. CDR3 sequence reads: CASRSRGAGDQPQHF. The CDR3, as DNA: TGTGCCAGCAGATCCCGGGGGGCAGGAGATCAGCCCCAGCATTTT.